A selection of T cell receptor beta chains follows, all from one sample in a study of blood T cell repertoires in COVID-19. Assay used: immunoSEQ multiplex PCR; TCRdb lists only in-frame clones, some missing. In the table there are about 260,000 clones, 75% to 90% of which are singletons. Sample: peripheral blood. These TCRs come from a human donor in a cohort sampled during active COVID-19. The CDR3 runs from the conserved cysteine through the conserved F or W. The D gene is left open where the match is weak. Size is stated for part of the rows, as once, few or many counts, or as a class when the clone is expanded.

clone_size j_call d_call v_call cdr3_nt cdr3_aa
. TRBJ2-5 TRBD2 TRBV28 TGTGCCAGCAGTCCGACTAGCGGGGGGAGTGAGACCCAGTACTTC CASSPTSGGSETQYF
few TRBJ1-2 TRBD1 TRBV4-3 TGCGCCAGCAGCCAAGGGACAGGGGGTATCTATGGCTACACCTTC CASSQGTGGIYGYTF
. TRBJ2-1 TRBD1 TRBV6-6 TGTGCCAGCAGTCTATTAACCGGGACAGGGGACATTACGGGCAATGAGCAGTTCTTC CASSLLTGTGDITGNEQFF
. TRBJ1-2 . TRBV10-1 TGCGCCAGCAGTGAGTCGGGCAGAAGCTATGGCTACACCTTC CASSESGRSYGYTF
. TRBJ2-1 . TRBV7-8 TGTGCCAGCAGCCAACAGGGAGCGAATGAGCAGTTCTTC CASSQQGANEQFF
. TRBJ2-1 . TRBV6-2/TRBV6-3 TGTGCCAGCAGTCAGGTCTTCTCCGCTGAGCAGTTCTTC CASSQVFSAEQFF
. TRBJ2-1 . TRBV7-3 TGTGCCAGCAGCCCCAAAGTGGCGGGGGAGCAGTTCTTC CASSPKVAGEQFF
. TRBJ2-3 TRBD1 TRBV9 TGTGCCAGCAGCGCGGCGGGACAGGGAGCGGGTACGCAGTATTTT CASSAAGQGAGTQYF
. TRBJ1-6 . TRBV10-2 TGCGCCAGCAGCGCGGGGAATTCACCCCTCCACTTT CASSAGNSPLHF
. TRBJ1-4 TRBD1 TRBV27 TGTGCCAGCAGGAGGGACAGGGGAAGTGGAGAAAAACTGTTTTTT CASRRDRGSGEKLFF
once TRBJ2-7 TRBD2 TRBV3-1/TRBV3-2 TGTGCCAGCAGCCAACAACTAGCGGGGCCGCTTTCCTACGAGCAGTACTTC CASSQQLAGPLSYEQYF
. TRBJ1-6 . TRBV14 TGTGCCAGCAGCCAAGCTAGGGGAAGTTCACCCCTCCACTTT CASSQARGSSPLHF
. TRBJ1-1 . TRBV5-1 TGCGCCAGCAGCTTGGAACTCTTGAACACTGAAGCTTTCTTT CASSLELLNTEAFF
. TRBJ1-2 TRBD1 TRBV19 TGTGCCAGTACAGGGGGCAACGGGGGCTACACCTTC CASTGGNGGYTF
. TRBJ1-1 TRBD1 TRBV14 TGTGCCAGCAGCCAATGGACAGGGGTGAACACTGAAGCTTTCTTT CASSQWTGVNTEAFF
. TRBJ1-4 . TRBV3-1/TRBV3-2 TGTGCCAGCAGCCATCGGGCAGGGATTACAACTAATGAAAAACTGTTTTTT CASSHRAGITTNEKLFF
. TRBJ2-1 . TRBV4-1 TGCGCCAGCAGCCAAACCTTTTTAGCGCTGAGCTCCTACAATGAGCAGTTCTTC CASSQTFLALSSYNEQFF
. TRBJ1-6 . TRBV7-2 TGTGCCAGCAGTTTTAATCGGGGTTTAGGACGATATTCACCCCTCCACTTT CASSFNRGLGRYSPLHF
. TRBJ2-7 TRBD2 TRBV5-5 TGTGCCAGCAGCTTGGAGCGGGACTCCTACGAGCAGTACTTC CASSLERDSYEQYF
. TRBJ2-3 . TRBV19 TGTGCCAGTAGTATAAGTGGCCAACACACAGATACGCAGTATTTT CASSISGQHTDTQYF
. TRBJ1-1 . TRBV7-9 TGTGCCAGCAGCCGTAGAGGGTTATCTGAAGCTTTCTTT CASSRRGLSEAFF
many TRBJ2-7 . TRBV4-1 TGCGCCAGCAGCCTTAGGGGGAGCTACGAGCAGTACTTC CASSLRGSYEQYF
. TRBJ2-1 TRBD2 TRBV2 TGTGCCAGCAGCGCCAAAAGCGGGAGGGCCGGGGAGCAGTTCTTC CASSAKSGRAGEQFF
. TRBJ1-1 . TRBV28 TGTGCCAGCTACACGACGCCCGTTCACAGTAACACTGAAGCTTTCTTT CASYTTPVHSNTEAFF
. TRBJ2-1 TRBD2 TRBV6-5 TGTGCCAGCGGCCTTTCACTAGCGGGGGACAATGAGCAGTTCTTC CASGLSLAGDNEQFF
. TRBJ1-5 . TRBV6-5 TGTGCCACCACGTCCGGGACACCGAATCAGCCCCAGCATTTT CATTSGTPNQPQHF
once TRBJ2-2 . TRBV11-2 TGTGCCAGCAGCTTAGATCGGACAGCCGGGGAGCTGTTTTTT CASSLDRTAGELFF
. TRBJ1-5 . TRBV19 TGTGCCACCACAGTCACAGGGCGCTATCAGCCCCAGCATTTT CATTVTGRYQPQHF
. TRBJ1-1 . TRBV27 TGTGCCAGCAGTTTGTCCAGGTGGATGAACACTGAAGCTTTCTTT CASSLSRWMNTEAFF
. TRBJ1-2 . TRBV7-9 TGTGCCAGCAGCTTTGGCGGACTCTATGGCTACACCTTC CASSFGGLYGYTF
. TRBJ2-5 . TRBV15 TGTGCCACCAGCAGGAGGACAGTGCGGGAGACCCAGTACTTC CATSRRTVRETQYF
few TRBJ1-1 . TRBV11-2 TGTGCCAGCAGCGTCACTCTGAACACTGAAGCTTTCTTT CASSVTLNTEAFF
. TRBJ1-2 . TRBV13 TGTGCCAGCAGCTTAGGCAACAGGGAAAACTATGGCTACACCTTC CASSLGNRENYGYTF
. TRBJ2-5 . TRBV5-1 TGCGCCAGCAGCCTGGGACTGCCCCGAGAGACCCAGTACTTC CASSLGLPRETQYF
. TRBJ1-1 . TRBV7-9 TGTGCCAGCAGCCGTGGCAGGGTCACTGAAGCTTTCTTT CASSRGRVTEAFF
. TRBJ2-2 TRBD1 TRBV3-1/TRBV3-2 TGTGCCAGCAGACCCACAGGGGGAGCGGGGGAGCTGTTTTTT CASRPTGGAGELFF
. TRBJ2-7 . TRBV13 TGTGCCAGCAGCCCCGCAGGGGTCTCCTACGAGCAGTACTTC CASSPAGVSYEQYF
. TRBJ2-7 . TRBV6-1 TGTGCCAGCAGCCCGCCAGGGGGGAAGGACGAGCAGTACTTC CASSPPGGKDEQYF
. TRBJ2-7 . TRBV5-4 TGTGCCAGCAGCTTGGAGTTAGCGAAGAGCTCCTACGAGCAGTACTTC CASSLELAKSSYEQYF
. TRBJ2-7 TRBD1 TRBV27 TGTGCCAGCAGGGACAGGGGTACCTACGAGCAGTACTTC CASRDRGTYEQYF
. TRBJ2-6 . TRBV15 TGTGCCACGGCAGGGGATGCTGGGGCCAACGTCCTGACTTTC CATAGDAGANVLTF
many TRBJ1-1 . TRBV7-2 TGTGCCAGCAGCTTGATGTCGCGGGCGAACACTGAAGCTTTCTTT CASSLMSRANTEAFF
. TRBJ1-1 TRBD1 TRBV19 TGTGCCAGTAGTGTTCAGGGGGGCACTGAAGCTTTCTTT CASSVQGGTEAFF
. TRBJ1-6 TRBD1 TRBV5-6 TGTGCCAGCAGCTTGGGGACAGGAGAATCACCCCTCCACTTT CASSLGTGESPLHF
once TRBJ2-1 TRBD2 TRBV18 TGTGCCAGCTCACCACCTAGCGGGGGGTACAATGAGCAGTTCTTC CASSPPSGGYNEQFF
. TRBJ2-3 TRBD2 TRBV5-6 TGTGCCAGCAGCTTCCTCACCATAGCGGGAAGGGCAGATACGCAGTATTTT CASSFLTIAGRADTQYF
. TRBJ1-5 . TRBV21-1 TGTGCCACCCCCGGAGTTACAGGAGTCAATCAGCCCCAGCATTTT CATPGVTGVNQPQHF
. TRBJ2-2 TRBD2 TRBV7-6 TGTGCCAGCAGCTCCTCACCCCTAGCGGACACCGGGGAGCTGTTTTTT CASSSSPLADTGELFF
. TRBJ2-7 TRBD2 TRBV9 TGTGCCAGCAGCGCGAAATCTATCTCCGGGACTAGCGGGAGGGACGACGAGCAGTACTTC CASSAKSISGTSGRDDEQYF
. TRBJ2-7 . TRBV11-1 TGTGCCAGCAGCTTACACGGGACTTATTACGAGCAGTACTTC CASSLHGTYYEQYF
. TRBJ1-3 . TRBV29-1 TGCAGCGTATCGACTTCTGGAAACACCATATATTTT CSVSTSGNTIYF
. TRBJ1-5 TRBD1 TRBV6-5 TGTGCCAGCAGCATTGACAGGGGAGGGAGTCAGCCCCAGCATTTT CASSIDRGGSQPQHF
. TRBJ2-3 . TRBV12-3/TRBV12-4 TGTGCCAGCAGCCTAAACACAGATACGCAGTATTTT CASSLNTDTQYF
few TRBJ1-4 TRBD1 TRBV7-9 TGTGCCAGCAGCGTACAGGGGATTGCAACTAATGAAAAACTGTTTTTT CASSVQGIATNEKLFF